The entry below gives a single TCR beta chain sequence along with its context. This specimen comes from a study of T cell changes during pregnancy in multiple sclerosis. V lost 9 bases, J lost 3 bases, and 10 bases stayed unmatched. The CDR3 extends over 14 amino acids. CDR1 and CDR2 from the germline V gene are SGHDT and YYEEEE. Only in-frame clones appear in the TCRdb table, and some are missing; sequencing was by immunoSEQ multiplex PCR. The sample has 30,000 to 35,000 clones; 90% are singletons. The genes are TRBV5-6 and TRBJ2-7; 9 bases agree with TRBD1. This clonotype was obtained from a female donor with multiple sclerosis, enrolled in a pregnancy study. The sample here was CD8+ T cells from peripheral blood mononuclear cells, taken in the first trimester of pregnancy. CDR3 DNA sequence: TGTGCCACCTCCCCGGGACAGGGCGACTACGAGCAGTACTTC. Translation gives CATSPGQGDYEQYF.